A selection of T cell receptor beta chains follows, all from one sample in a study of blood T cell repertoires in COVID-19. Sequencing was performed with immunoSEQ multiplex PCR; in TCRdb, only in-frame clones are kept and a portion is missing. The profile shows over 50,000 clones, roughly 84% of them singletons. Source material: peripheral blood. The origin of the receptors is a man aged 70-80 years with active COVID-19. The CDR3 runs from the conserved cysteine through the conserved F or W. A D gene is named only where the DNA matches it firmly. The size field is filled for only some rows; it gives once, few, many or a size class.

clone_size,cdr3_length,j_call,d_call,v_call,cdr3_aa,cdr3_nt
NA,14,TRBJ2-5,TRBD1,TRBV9,CASSVGRGQETQYF,TGTGCCAGCAGCGTAGGCAGGGGGCAAGAGACCCAGTACTTC
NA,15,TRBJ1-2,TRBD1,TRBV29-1,CSVRDRVTKLYGYTF,TGCAGCGTCCGTGACAGGGTGACTAAACTCTATGGCTACACCTTC
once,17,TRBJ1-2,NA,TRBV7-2,CASSLAGGTGTNYGYTF,TGTGCCAGCAGCTTAGCGGGGGGTACAGGTACTAACTATGGCTACACCTTC
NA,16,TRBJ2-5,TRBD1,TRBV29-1,CSVQGAAGGAGETQYF,TGCAGCGTCCAAGGGGCTGCAGGGGGCGCAGGGGAGACCCAGTACTTC
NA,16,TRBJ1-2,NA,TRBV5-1,CASSLAPGENNYGYTF,TGCGCCAGCAGCTTGGCCCCAGGGGAAAATAACTATGGCTACACCTTC
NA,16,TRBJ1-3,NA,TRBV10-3,CAISAVKGLSGNTIYF,TGTGCCATCAGTGCGGTAAAGGGACTGTCTGGAAACACCATATATTTT
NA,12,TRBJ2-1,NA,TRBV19,CASSIQGGEQFF,TGTGCCAGTAGTATACAGGGCGGTGAGCAGTTCTTC
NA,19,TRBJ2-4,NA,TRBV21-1,CASSTRTGDFCVAKNIQYF,TGTGCCAGCAGCACGAGGACAGGAGATTTTTGTGTAGCCAAAAACATTCAGTACTTC
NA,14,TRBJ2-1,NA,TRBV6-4,CASSDSKGGHEQFF,TGTGCCAGCAGTGACTCCAAAGGGGGTCATGAGCAGTTCTTC
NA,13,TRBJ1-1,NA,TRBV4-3,CASSRGQNTEAFF,TGCGCCAGCAGCCGCGGACAGAACACTGAAGCTTTCTTT
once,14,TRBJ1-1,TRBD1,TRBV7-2,CASSLDRAGTEAFF,TGTGCCAGCAGCTTGGACAGGGCAGGCACTGAAGCTTTCTTT
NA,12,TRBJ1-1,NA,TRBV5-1,CASSTGYTEAFF,TGCGCCAGCAGCACAGGGTATACTGAAGCTTTCTTT
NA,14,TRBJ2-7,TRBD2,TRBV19,CASTPSAGGLEQYF,TGTGCCAGTACCCCCTCGGCGGGGGGTCTGGAGCAGTACTTC
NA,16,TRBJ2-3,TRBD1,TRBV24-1,CATSHGTGGGTDTQYF,TGTGCCACCAGTCACGGGACAGGGGGAGGCACAGATACGCAGTATTTT
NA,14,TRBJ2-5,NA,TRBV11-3,CASSLGSSPETQYF,TGTGCCAGCAGCTTAGGAAGCTCACCGGAGACCCAGTACTTC
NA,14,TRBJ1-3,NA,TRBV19,CASSPGLAGNTIYF,TGTGCCAGTAGTCCCGGACTTGCTGGAAACACCATATATTTT